Listed below are T cell receptor beta chains from one sample, sequenced in a study of blood T cell repertoires in COVID-19. Assay: immunoSEQ multiplex PCR; the TCRdb copy retains only in-frame clones and omits some. In the table there are 70,000 to 95,000 clones, nearly 90% of which are singletons. The specimen sequenced was peripheral blood. Every receptor here comes from a man in his 70s with acute or convalescent COVID-19. CDR3s include the opening cysteine and the closing phenylalanine or tryptophan. Each record gives: D gene, clone size, J gene, V gene, CDR3 protein, CDR3 DNA. D genes are given only for firm matches. Rows may omit the clone size; those that give it use once, few, many or a size class.

D gene: TRBD1; clone size: NA; J gene: TRBJ2-7; V gene: TRBV6-5; CDR3 protein: CASSAGGPYEQYF; CDR3 DNA: TGTGCCAGTTCGGCAGGGGGTCCCTACGAGCAGTACTTC
D gene: TRBD1; clone size: NA; J gene: TRBJ1-3; V gene: TRBV6-6; CDR3 protein: CASSRQGPVDGNTIYF; CDR3 DNA: TGTGCCAGCAGTCGACAGGGGCCCGTTGATGGAAACACCATATATTTT
D gene: TRBD2; clone size: NA; J gene: TRBJ2-7; V gene: TRBV28; CDR3 protein: CASSSTPGGKGREQYF; CDR3 DNA: TGTGCCAGCAGTTCCACCCCGGGGGGGAAGGGACGGGAGCAGTACTTC
D gene: NA; clone size: NA; J gene: TRBJ2-2; V gene: TRBV9; CDR3 protein: CASTRRYTGELFF; CDR3 DNA: TGTGCCAGCACGAGGCGGTACACCGGGGAGCTGTTTTTT
D gene: NA; clone size: NA; J gene: TRBJ2-2; V gene: TRBV5-1; CDR3 protein: CASSWASTGELFF; CDR3 DNA: TGCGCCAGCAGCTGGGCGTCTACCGGGGAGCTGTTTTTT
D gene: NA; clone size: few; J gene: TRBJ1-6; V gene: TRBV28; CDR3 protein: CASSFSIQGGSPLHF; CDR3 DNA: TGTGCCAGCAGTTTTTCGATTCAGGGCGGCTCACCCCTCCACTTT
D gene: TRBD2; clone size: few; J gene: TRBJ2-1; V gene: TRBV11-2; CDR3 protein: CASSSPLSAGGREQFF; CDR3 DNA: TGTGCCAGCAGCTCCCCCCTGTCGGCGGGGGGGCGTGAGCAGTTCTTC
D gene: TRBD1; clone size: NA; J gene: TRBJ1-2; V gene: TRBV7-3; CDR3 protein: CASSPTGEGTRGYTF; CDR3 DNA: TGTGCCAGCAGCCCAACAGGGGAAGGAACACGTGGCTACACCTTC
D gene: NA; clone size: NA; J gene: TRBJ1-2; V gene: TRBV9; CDR3 protein: CASSVGPHDLEYGYTF; CDR3 DNA: TGTGCCAGCAGCGTAGGCCCCCATGATTTGGAGTATGGCTACACCTTC
D gene: NA; clone size: NA; J gene: TRBJ1-6; V gene: TRBV6-6; CDR3 protein: CASSQDSSANNSPLHF; CDR3 DNA: TGTGCCAGCAGCCAGGACAGTTCAGCGAATAATTCACCCCTCCACTTT
D gene: NA; clone size: NA; J gene: TRBJ2-4; V gene: TRBV20-1; CDR3 protein: CSATDLDIQYF; CDR3 DNA: TGCAGTGCCACTGACCTAGACATTCAGTACTTC
D gene: TRBD2; clone size: NA; J gene: TRBJ2-1; V gene: TRBV5-4; CDR3 protein: CASRPGTSGSVSNEQFF; CDR3 DNA: TGTGCCAGCAGGCCCGGGACTAGCGGGAGTGTTTCGAATGAGCAGTTCTTC
D gene: TRBD1; clone size: NA; J gene: TRBJ2-2; V gene: TRBV7-2; CDR3 protein: CASSLFGQGGGELFF; CDR3 DNA: TGTGCCAGCAGCTTGTTCGGACAGGGCGGCGGGGAGCTGTTTTTT
D gene: NA; clone size: NA; J gene: TRBJ1-1; V gene: TRBV29-1; CDR3 protein: CSVGTVGSEAFF; CDR3 DNA: TGCAGCGTTGGGACAGTTGGCTCTGAAGCTTTCTTT
D gene: TRBD1; clone size: NA; J gene: TRBJ2-7; V gene: TRBV28; CDR3 protein: CASSSPGQGTYEQYF; CDR3 DNA: TGTGCCAGCAGTTCGCCGGGACAGGGGACCTACGAGCAGTACTTC
D gene: NA; clone size: NA; J gene: TRBJ1-1; V gene: TRBV15; CDR3 protein: CATSRDEVRAGSEAFF; CDR3 DNA: TGTGCCACCAGCAGAGATGAGGTTCGCGCGGGGAGTGAAGCTTTCTTT
D gene: TRBD1; clone size: NA; J gene: TRBJ2-1; V gene: TRBV6-5; CDR3 protein: CASSTGAEEQFF; CDR3 DNA: TGTGCCAGCAGCACAGGGGCGGAGGAGCAGTTCTTC
D gene: NA; clone size: NA; J gene: TRBJ1-6; V gene: TRBV7-9; CDR3 protein: CASSSTGTYNSPLHF; CDR3 DNA: TGTGCCAGCAGCTCCACCGGGACTTATAATTCACCCCTCCACTTT
D gene: NA; clone size: NA; J gene: TRBJ2-1; V gene: TRBV6-5; CDR3 protein: CASTPTSIAYNEQFF; CDR3 DNA: TGTGCCAGTACACCTACTAGCATCGCCTACAATGAGCAGTTCTTC
D gene: NA; clone size: once; J gene: TRBJ2-7; V gene: TRBV5-1; CDR3 protein: CASSLSDNSYEQYF; CDR3 DNA: TGCGCCAGCAGCTTGTCGGACAACTCCTACGAGCAGTACTTC
D gene: NA; clone size: NA; J gene: TRBJ1-2; V gene: TRBV7-9; CDR3 protein: CASSPRGIDYGYTF; CDR3 DNA: TGTGCCAGCAGCCCCAGAGGGATTGACTATGGCTACACCTTC
D gene: NA; clone size: NA; J gene: TRBJ2-3; V gene: TRBV5-1; CDR3 protein: CASSRGGTTDTQYF; CDR3 DNA: TGCGCCAGCAGCCGAGGCGGGACCACAGATACGCAGTATTTT
D gene: NA; clone size: NA; J gene: TRBJ1-6; V gene: TRBV11-2; CDR3 protein: CASSLVGSGRASRQSPLHF; CDR3 DNA: TGTGCCAGCAGCTTAGTGGGTAGTGGCAGGGCGTCCCGACAATCACCCCTCCACTTT
D gene: TRBD2; clone size: NA; J gene: TRBJ2-2; V gene: TRBV10-1; CDR3 protein: CASSEGLAGTGELFF; CDR3 DNA: TGCGCCAGCAGTGAGGGACTAGCGGGGACCGGGGAGCTGTTTTTT
D gene: NA; clone size: NA; J gene: TRBJ1-1; V gene: TRBV3-1/TRBV3-2; CDR3 protein: CASSPAVENTEAFF; CDR3 DNA: TGTGCCAGCAGCCCCGCGGTAGAGAACACTGAAGCTTTCTTT
D gene: TRBD1; clone size: NA; J gene: TRBJ1-2; V gene: TRBV19; CDR3 protein: CASSTTGTGGFGGYTF; CDR3 DNA: TGTGCCAGTAGTACAACCGGGACAGGGGGCTTTGGTGGCTACACCTTC
D gene: NA; clone size: NA; J gene: TRBJ2-5; V gene: TRBV4-3; CDR3 protein: CASSQELERFQETQYF; CDR3 DNA: TGCGCCAGCAGCCAAGAGCTTGAACGGTTCCAAGAGACCCAGTACTTC
D gene: TRBD1; clone size: NA; J gene: TRBJ1-4; V gene: TRBV7-2; CDR3 protein: CASSLAGTGVTNEKLFF; CDR3 DNA: TGTGCCAGCAGCTTAGCAGGGACAGGGGTAACTAATGAAAAACTGTTTTTT
D gene: NA; clone size: once; J gene: TRBJ2-6; V gene: TRBV5-4; CDR3 protein: CASSLGGASGANVLTF; CDR3 DNA: TGTGCCAGCAGCTTGGGCGGAGCCTCTGGGGCCAACGTCCTGACTTTC